The next 23 T cell receptor beta chains were all read from a single sample in a study of shared clonotypes between healthy human individuals. Produced via immunoSEQ multiplex PCR; TCRdb's table is partial and in-frame only. In the table there are a few million clones, 95% of which are singletons. The specimen sequenced was naive CD4+ T cells sorted from blood. The subset is: CD45RA+ positively selected. These receptor sequences come from a man younger than 35 in good health.

V is TRBV5-4 and J is TRBJ1-1; 8 positions agree with TRBD1. Germline loops: CDR1 SGHNT, CDR2 YYREEE (reference sequence). Trimming cost V 3 bases and J 2 bases; bases outside gene matches: 3. This CDR3 region has 14 residues. CDR3 in DNA: TGTGCCAGCAGCTCGACAGGGGATAACACTGAAGCTTTCTTT. Its protein product is CASSSTGDNTEAFF.

This sequence joins TRBV12-5 and TRBJ1-2; no definite D call. The germline V gene has CDR1 LGHNT and CDR2 FRNRAP. The CDR3 has 13 amino acids. With 6 bases removed from V and 7 bases from J, the gap between germline ends came to 15 bases. This CDR3 is CASGSSGLAGYTF. The CDR3 DNA reads as TGTGCTAGTGGCAGCAGTGGGCTTGCTGGCTACACCTTC.

CDR3 DNA sequence: TGTGCCAGCAGCTTGCCCAGACAGGGGGCTTACGAGCAGTACTTC. As protein: CASSLPRQGAYEQYF. This chain links TRBV5-4 with TRBJ2-7; TRBD1 matches at 10 bases. The germline V gene encodes CDR1 SGHNT and CDR2 YYREEE (reference sequence). V trimming: 1 base; J trimming: 4 bases; junction bases outside the gene matches: 5. The CDR3 contains 15 residues.

The chain links TRBV9 to TRBJ2-2, with D perhaps TRBD1 (6 bases). Germline V gene lookup returns CDR1 SGDLS and CDR2 YYNGEE. The V gene lost 4 bases and the J gene lost 7 bases, with 8 bases spanning the gap. This CDR3 has 12 amino acids. CDR3 in DNA: TGTGCCAGCAGCCGGACAGACGGGGAGCTGTTTTTT. It yields the protein CASSRTDGELFF.

The gene calls are TRBV10-3 and TRBJ1-4; 8 bases map to TRBD1. Germline CDR1 is ENHRY and CDR2 is SYGVKD. J lost 5 bases, V lost 10 bases, and 6 bases had no gene match. This CDR3 spans 13 amino acids. This CDR3 reads CANPTGENEKLFF. The DNA for the CDR3 is TGTGCCAACCCGACAGGGGAGAATGAAAAACTGTTTTTT.

The rearrangement joins TRBV5-4 to TRBJ2-7; no clear D gene. Trimming took off 2 bases at V and 7 bases at J, with 7 bases between the two ends. Germline V CDR1 and CDR2: SGHNT, YYREEE (reference sequence). This CDR3 region has 11 residues. This chain's CDR3 is CASSFNGEQYF. The CDR3 DNA reads as TGTGCCAGCAGCTTCAACGGGGAGCAGTACTTC. Variable domain in full (rest from reference TRBV5-4 and TRBJ2-7): ETGVTQSPTHLIKTRGQQVTLRCSSQSGHNTVSWYQQALGQGPQFIFQYYREEENGRGNFPPRFSGLQFPNYSSELNVNALELDDSALYLCASSFNGEQYFGPGTRLTVT.

This clone was detected only a few times. This chain links TRBV7-9 with TRBJ1-6, with D possibly being TRBD1 (5 bases). The germline V gene encodes CDR1 SEHNR and CDR2 FQNEAQ (reference sequence). The V gene lost 2 bases and the J gene lost 6 bases, with 11 bases spanning the gap. The CDR3 extends over 15 amino acids. The CDR3 DNA reads as TGTGCCAGCAGCTTACGGGGGAATACTAATTCACCCCTCCACTTT. Its protein product is CASSLRGNTNSPLHF.

The chain couples TRBV2 to TRBJ1-1; no clear D gene. This CDR3 contains 14 residues. The V gene lost 5 bases and the J gene lost 4 bases, with 14 bases spanning the gap. Germline CDR1 SNHLY, CDR2 FYNNEI. The CDR3 spells CASSPPLGSTEAFF. The CDR3 coding sequence is TGTGCCAGCAGTCCACCCTTGGGGAGCACTGAAGCTTTCTTT.

The chain is built from TRBV6-1 and TRBJ2-7; no reliable D call. Between the trimmed V and J ends, which lost 5 bases and 0 bases, there was a span of 14 bases. Germline V gives CDR1 MNHNS, CDR2 SASEGT. The length of the CDR3 is 15 residues. The CDR3 spells CASSNAPPSSYEQYF. The CDR3, as DNA: TGTGCCAGCAGTAATGCCCCGCCGAGCTCCTACGAGCAGTACTTC.

This clone was counted once. The chain joins TRBV28 to TRBJ2-1; D not resolved. This CDR3 is 12 amino acids long. Trimming shortened V by 4 bases and J by 3 bases, and 4 bases separated the two germline ends. In germline, CDR1 is MDHEN, CDR2 SYDVKM. The CDR3 DNA reads TGTGCCAGCAGTTCTTTCTACAATGAGCAGTTCTTC. Its protein product is CASSSFYNEQFF.

CDR3 loop: CASSRFLDRSNEQFF. The CDR3 DNA reads TGCGCCAGCAGCCGCTTTCTGGATAGGTCCAATGAGCAGTTCTTC. V gene TRBV5-1 combines with J gene TRBJ2-1; no definite D call. This CDR3 comprises 15 residues. With 4 bases removed from V and 6 bases from J, the gap between germline ends came to 17 bases. Germline values: CDR1 SGHRS, CDR2 YFSETQ.

The CDR3 region is CASSPEGRRADTQYF. The DNA for the CDR3 is TGTGCCAGCAGTCCGGAAGGACGACGGGCAGATACGCAGTATTTT. J is TRBJ2-3 and V is TRBV6-5; D not certain. V shed 5 bases and J shed 4 bases, with 16 bases lying between them. The CDR3 has 15 amino acids. Germline CDR1 reads MNHEY; CDR2 reads SVGAGI.

The chain carries TRBV11-3 and TRBJ2-2; D uncertain. Germline CDR1 reads SGHNT; CDR2 reads YENEEA. This CDR3 is 14 amino acids long. With 1 base removed from V and 5 bases from J, the gap between germline ends came to 8 bases. The CDR3 here is CASSLGATTGELFF. The CDR3 DNA sequence: TGTGCCAGCAGCTTAGGGGCTACAACCGGGGAGCTGTTTTTT.

The chain uses TRBV7-2 and TRBJ1-5; no definite D call. Trimming took off 5 bases at V and 3 bases at J, with 11 bases between the two ends. The CDR3 length is 14 residues. Per the germline V gene, CDR1 is SGHTA and CDR2 is FQGNSA. For the CDR3, the DNA is TGTGCCAGCAGCCCCGACGGTCTCAATCAGCCCCAGCATTTT. Translation: CASSPDGLNQPQHF.

The chain has TRBV6-5 and TRBJ1-1, with D possibly TRBD1 on 5 matching bases. V was cut by 7 bases and J by 5 bases, with 14 bases left in between. Germline values: CDR1 MNHEY, CDR2 SVGAGI. The CDR3 extends over 13 amino acids. For the CDR3, the DNA is TGTGCCAGCAATCGGGGGGTCGGAACTGAAGCTTTCTTT. Translating gives CASNRGVGTEAFF.

The J gene is TRBJ2-3, the V gene TRBV5-6; no reliable D call. Germline-derived CDR1 and CDR2 are SGHDT and YYEEEE. V lost 0 bases, J lost 9 bases, and 8 bases lay in between. CDR3 length equals 12 residues. CDR3 in amino acids: CASSLGLQTQYF. The CDR3 nucleotides read TGTGCCAGCAGCTTGGGACTGCAGACGCAGTATTTT.

The table lists this clone with a count of one. The chain carries TRBV25-1 and TRBJ1-4; D gene unclear. This CDR3 contains 12 residues. Germline V lookup: CDR1 MGHDK, CDR2 SYGVNS. V shed 4 bases and J shed 5 bases, with 5 bases lying between them. CDR3 residues: CASSGGNEKLFF. The CDR3 bases are TGTGCCAGCAGTGGCGGAAATGAAAAACTGTTTTTT.

Worth noting for this clone: Other DNA variants within this sample encode the same CDR3. This rearrangement joins TRBV18 to TRBJ2-2, with D uncertain. CDR3 length: 14 amino acids. V dropped 0 bases and J dropped 5 bases, with 7 bases sitting between them. Germline CDR1 is KGHSH and CDR2 is LQKENI. The CDR3 reads CASSPPAQTGELFF. CDR3 DNA: TGTGCCAGCTCACCACCAGCCCAGACCGGGGAGCTGTTTTTT.

The J gene is TRBJ2-3, the V gene TRBV5-1; the match to TRBD2 covers 12 bases. The CDR3 totals 15 residues. Trimming at V came to 4 bases and at J to 4 bases, leaving 4 bases not matched to a gene. Per the germline V gene, CDR1 is SGHRS and CDR2 is YFSETQ. The CDR3 DNA reads as TGCGCCAGCAGCAACGGGACTAGCGGGCCAGATACGCAGTATTTT. It yields the protein CASSNGTSGPDTQYF.

This clone occurred once. V is TRBV5-4 and J is TRBJ2-1; 8 nucleotides line up with TRBD2. The CDR3 length is 15 residues. CDR1 is SGHNT, CDR2 YYREEE, per germline (reference sequence). V gave up 0 bases and J gave up 6 bases; unmatched junction bases: 5. CDR3 residues: CASSLDGRAANEQFF. The CDR3 DNA follows: TGTGCCAGCAGCTTGGACGGGAGGGCCGCCAATGAGCAGTTCTTC.

This clone has just one count. The CDR3 nucleotides read TGCGCCAGCAGCTTGGCCCAAATAGGGGGGCAAGAGACCCAGTACTTC. This codes for CASSLAQIGGQETQYF. The rearrangement uses TRBV5-1 and TRBJ2-5; D assignment may be TRBD1 or TRBD2 (6 bases each). There are 16 residues in the CDR3. Germline CDR1 is SGHRS and CDR2 is YFSETQ. V dropped 0 bases and J dropped 2 bases, with 14 bases sitting between them.

V usage is TRBV7-2 and J usage is TRBJ1-4, with unresolved D. Trimming took 6 bases from V and 0 from J, leaving 8 bases between them. The V gene's germline CDR1 is SGHTA and CDR2 FQGNSA. This CDR3 is built from 14 residues. The CDR3 region is CASRNGSTNEKLFF. CDR3 nucleotide sequence: TGTGCCAGCAGGAACGGATCAACTAATGAAAAACTGTTTTTT.

The sample holds one count of this clone. This sequence joins TRBV30 and TRBJ2-5, with 10 positions matching TRBD2. V lost 0 bases to trimming and J lost 2 bases; unmatched junction nucleotides: 6. There are 16 residues in the CDR3. CDR1 is GTSNPN and CDR2 is SVGIG in the germline V gene (reference sequence). The CDR3 bases are TGTGCCTGGAGTGTAAGCCGGACTAGCGGACAAGAGACCCAGTACTTC. Its protein is CAWSVSRTSGQETQYF.